Listed here are 25 T cell receptor beta chains from one sample, sequenced in a study of response to subunit inactivated influenza vaccine. Via MiXCR, TCRdb re-called the RT-PCR reads, giving one row per CDR3 protein. The sample includes some 550,000 distinct CDR3 sequences, approximately 20% of them seen just once. The data also belong to a second study, concerning T cells expressing NK-cell markers. That report notes: The cDNA for TCR beta came from 5'RACE template switching with UMIs.

The sequencing used CD4+ T cells sorted from PBMCs, collected 12 days after vaccination. These TCRs come from a man in his fifties or sixties who received an inactivated influenza vaccine.

The gene calls are TRBV28 and TRBJ2-7; 8 bases agree with TRBD1. Trimming took 5 bases from V and 7 from J; bases not matched to a gene: 16. This CDR3 is built from 16 residues. Germline assignment: CDR1 MDHEN and CDR2 SYDVKM. The CDR3 bases are TGTGCCAGCAGTCTAACCCGCGGACAGGGCCTCGGGGAGCAGTACTTC. Its protein product is CASSLTRGQGLGEQYF.

The chain combines TRBV5-1 with TRBJ1-4; unclear D gene. V was clipped by 4 bases and J by 8 bases, with 9 bases between them. The CDR3 sequence is 12 residues long. Germline CDR1 is SGHRS and CDR2 is YFSETQ. Here the CDR3 reads CASSLPGEKLFF. The CDR3 nucleotides read TGCGCCAGCAGCCTACCGGGGGAAAAACTGTTTTTT.

This clonotype was picked up many times. CDR3 DNA: TGTGCCAGCAGCTTGAAGGGAGGCAATCAGCCCCAGCATTTT. Protein product: CASSLKGGNQPQHF. The chain is built from TRBV5-6 and TRBJ1-5; D gene ambiguous. V was clipped by 1 base and J by 2 bases, with 7 bases between them. The CDR3 has 14 amino acids. Germline V gene sequence: CDR1 SGHDT, CDR2 YYEEEE.

This clonotype was seen only a few times. The V gene is TRBV21-1, the J gene TRBJ1-2; the table's D gene call, TRBD1, was not cross checked with the DNA. TRBV21-1 is listed as a pseudogene. The CDR3 length is 12 residues. CDR3 in amino acids: CASCSNRDGYTF. CDR3 nucleotides: TGTGCCAGCTGTTCCAACCGGGACGGCTACACCTTC.

The V call is TRBV5-1, the J call TRBJ2-1; possibly TRBD1 for D (6 bases). There are 15 residues in the CDR3. V was cut by 4 bases and J by 9 bases, with 20 bases left in between. Per the germline V gene, CDR1 is SGHRS and CDR2 is YFSETQ. The DNA of the CDR3 is TGCGCCAGCAGCCCAATGCAACAGGGTAAGGTTGAGCAGTTCTTC. Its translation is CASSPMQQGKVEQFF. Looking up the rest from reference TRBV5-1 and TRBJ2-1 gives the full variable domain: KAGVTQTPRYLIKTRGQQVTLSCSPISGHRSVSWYQQTPGQGLQFLFEYFSETQRNKGNFPGRFSGRQFSNSRSEMNVSTLELGDSALYLCASSPMQQGKVEQFFGPGTRLTVL.

The chain carries TRBV5-5 and TRBJ1-3; D might be TRBD1 (5 bases). From germline, CDR1 is SGHKS and CDR2 YYEKEE (reference sequence). The CDR3 consists of 12 residues. With 1 base removed from V and 7 bases from J, the gap between germline ends came to 6 bases. The CDR3 spells CASSLKGNTIYF. The CDR3 DNA follows: TGTGCCAGCAGCTTGAAGGGGAACACCATATATTTT. Supplemented by reference TRBV5-5 and TRBJ1-3, the full variable domain reads DAGVTQSPTHLIKTRGQQVTLRCSPISGHKSVSWYQQVLGQGPQFIFQYYEKEERGRGNFPDRFSARQFPNYSSELNVNALLLGDSALYLCASSLKGNTIYFGEGSWLTVV.

This clonotype was seen ten or more times. The rearrangement uses TRBV20-1 and TRBJ2-5, with D possibly being TRBD2 (6 bases). Germline V gene lookup returns CDR1 DFQATT and CDR2 SNEGSKA (reference sequence). This CDR3 is built from 13 residues. V dropped 4 bases and J dropped 7 bases, with 16 bases sitting between them. CDR3 sequence reads: CSAITGRDGTQYF. The CDR3 nucleotides read TGCAGTGCTATAACGGGGCGGGACGGGACCCAGTACTTC.

The chain is built from TRBV6-5 and TRBJ2-7, with D possibly TRBD2 on 6 matching bases. From germline, CDR1 is MNHEY and CDR2 SVGAGI. V dropped 2 bases and J dropped 5 bases, with 7 bases sitting between them. The CDR3 has 12 residues. In DNA, the CDR3 is TGTGCCAGCAGTTACGGGGGGAACGAGCAGTACTTC. Its protein product is CASSYGGNEQYF.

The sample holds a few counts of this clonotype. The V gene is TRBV20-1, the J gene TRBJ2-4; 8 positions match TRBD2. V was clipped by 6 bases and J by 6 bases; unmatched bases: 10. The CDR3 consists of 14 residues. The germline gives CDR1 DFQATT, CDR2 SNEGSKA (reference sequence). The DNA for the CDR3 is TGCAGTGCCTACAGAAGCGGGGGAGTAAACATTCAGTACTTC. Translated, it gives CSAYRSGGVNIQYF.

This sequence joins TRBV7-2 and TRBJ2-7; D call uncertain. This CDR3 comprises 14 residues. Germline CDR1 and CDR2: SGHTA and FQGNSA. V lost 5 bases and J 1 base, leaving 12 bases between the germline ends. CDR3 in DNA: TGTGCCAGCAGCCTAGAAGGAATGTCCTACGAGCAGTACTTC. Translating it yields CASSLEGMSYEQYF. Variable domain in full (rest from reference TRBV7-2 and TRBJ2-7): GAGVSQSPSNKVTEKGKDVELRCDPISGHTALYWYRQSLGQGLEFLIYFQGNSAPDKSGLPSDRFSAERTGGSVSTLTIQRTQQEDSAVYLCASSLEGMSYEQYFGPGTRLTVT.

This clonotype was seen ten or more times. The J gene is TRBJ2-7, the V gene TRBV20-1; 9 bases fit TRBD2. The CDR3 runs 14 residues. CDR1 is DFQATT, CDR2 SNEGSKA, per germline (reference sequence). After removal of 7 bases from V and 2 bases from J, the junction contained 9 bases not matched to a gene. CDR3 sequence: CSVLRSGRTYEQYF. The DNA of the CDR3 is TGCAGTGTTCTTCGGAGCGGGAGGACCTACGAGCAGTACTTC.

This clonotype is a singleton in its sample. This chain uses TRBV7-9 with TRBJ1-2; D is ambiguous. V was shortened by 5 bases and J by 7 bases, with 8 bases between the two germline ends. This CDR3 has 11 amino acids. The germline gives CDR1 SEHNR, CDR2 FQNEAQ (reference sequence). CDR3 DNA: TGTGCCAGCAGCCCAGTTAGTGGCTACACCTTC. Translating gives CASSPVSGYTF.

This chain uses TRBV14 with TRBJ2-3, with 9 bases fitting TRBD2. CDR1 and CDR2 (germline): SGHDN, FVKESK. There are 16 residues in the CDR3. Trimming took 3 bases from V and 2 from J; bases not matched to a gene: 6. The CDR3, as DNA: TGTGCCAGCAGCCACTTTAGCGGGGGATTCACAGATACGCAGTATTTT. Translation gives CASSHFSGGFTDTQYF.

The CDR3 DNA sequence: TGTGCCAGCAGCGTAGAGGGCAGGGCTGGCGACACCATATATTTT. This translates into CASSVEGRAGDTIYF. The gene calls are TRBV9 and TRBJ1-3; weak D call: TRBD1 (5 bases). The length of the CDR3 is 15 residues. The germline V gene has CDR1 SGDLS and CDR2 YYNGEE. V lost 0 bases, J lost 8 bases, and 15 bases lay in between.

This clonotype has a handful of counts. This chain links TRBV20-1 with TRBJ2-1, with a tentative D call TRBD2 (6 bases). The length of the CDR3 is 17 residues. The V gene lost 7 bases and the J gene lost 0 bases, with 22 bases spanning the gap. Germline V gene lookup returns CDR1 DFQATT and CDR2 SNEGSKA (reference sequence). CDR3 residues: CSVGIVGLRSSYNEQFF. The CDR3 nucleotides are TGCAGTGTGGGAATTGTGGGACTGAGGAGCTCCTACAATGAGCAGTTCTTC.

The chain has TRBV6-2 or TRBV6-3 and TRBJ1-5; 7 positions agree with TRBD1. V lost 6 bases, J lost 3 bases, and 8 bases stayed unmatched. The CDR3 spans 15 residues. Germline V gene data show CDR1 as MNHEY and CDR2 as SVGEGT. The CDR3 DNA reads TGTGCCAGCAGCCACTCCGGACAGGTCAATCAGCCCCAGCATTTT. It codes for CASSHSGQVNQPQHF.

At least ten counts were recorded for this clonotype. The rearrangement uses TRBV7-9 and TRBJ2-7; 7 positions match TRBD1. Germline V gene data show CDR1 as SEHNR and CDR2 as FQNEAQ (reference sequence). CDR3 length equals 14 residues. Trimming at V came to 3 bases and at J to 6 bases, leaving 8 bases not matched to a gene. The CDR3 DNA is TGTGCCAGCAGCTTGGGGACAGCCTCAAGCGAGCAGTACTTC. It encodes CASSLGTASSEQYF.

This clonotype was detected ten times or more. The V and J genes are TRBV9 and TRBJ2-3; possible D gene TRBD1, 5 bases. The V gene's germline CDR1 is SGDLS and CDR2 YYNGEE. The CDR3 extends over 16 amino acids. V was cut by 4 bases and J by 2 bases, with 17 bases left in between. CDR3 amino acids: CASSPLVGVDTDTQYF. In nucleotides, the CDR3 is TGTGCCAGCAGCCCCCTTGTAGGGGTGGACACAGATACGCAGTATTTT. Based on the CDR3 plus reference TRBV9 and TRBJ2-3, the full variable domain is DSGVTQTPKHLITATGQRVTLRCSPRSGDLSVYWYQQSLDQGLQFLIQYYNGEERAKGNILERFSAQQFPDLHSELNLSSLELGDSALYFCASSPLVGVDTDTQYFGPGTRLTVL.

This rearrangement joins TRBV20-1 to TRBJ1-4, with 9 bases identical to TRBD1. There are 13 residues in the CDR3. V lost 8 bases and J lost 5; bases outside the gene matches: 6. The germline gives CDR1 DFQATT, CDR2 SNEGSKA (reference sequence). The CDR3: CSPTGTGNEKLFF. The DNA for the CDR3 is TGCAGTCCCACCGGGACAGGGAATGAAAAACTGTTTTTT.

In the case of this clonotype: A read error may account for a junction end that differs from germline. The rearrangement joins TRBV6-5 to TRBJ2-5; D gene uncertain. Germline V gives CDR1 MNHEY, CDR2 SVGAGI. The CDR3 runs 14 residues. CDR3 coding DNA: TGTGCCAGTAGTTACTCGCTTGTCCAAGAGACCCAGTACTTC. It yields the protein CASSYSLVQETQYF.

The chain has TRBV4-2 and TRBJ2-1, with a weak D call TRBD1 (6 bases). This CDR3 is 14 amino acids long. The ends were cut back, 3 bases at V and 4 bases at J, with 10 bases in the middle. Germline V gene data show CDR1 as LGHNA and CDR2 as YNFKEQ. The CDR3 region is CASSHLDRYNEQFF. Written as DNA, the CDR3 is TGTGCCAGCAGCCACCTGGACAGATACAATGAGCAGTTCTTC.

This clonotype was counted only a few times. The rearrangement joins TRBV7-9 to TRBJ1-3; 8 nucleotides line up with TRBD1. CDR3 length equals 15 residues. J gave up 5 bases and V 5 bases, and 8 bases lay outside the gene matches. Per germline, CDR1 SEHNR and CDR2 FQNEAQ (reference sequence). The CDR3 region has the DNA TGTGCCAGCAGCCTTCTGGACAGGGATCGAAACACCATATATTTT. Encoded protein: CASSLLDRDRNTIYF.

V and J are TRBV4-2 and TRBJ2-4; D gene unclear. The CDR3 loop spans 16 amino acids. The germline gives CDR1 LGHNA, CDR2 YNFKEQ. Trimming took 1 base from V and 7 from J, leaving 17 bases between them. The CDR3 DNA sequence: TGTGCCAGCAGCCAAGCGGCGACCGCGGAATGGAACATTCAGTACTTC. It specifies CASSQAATAEWNIQYF.

This clonotype was recorded a few times. The gene calls are TRBV28 and TRBJ2-1, with 11 bases fitting TRBD2. J lost 8 bases, V lost 5 bases, and 17 bases had no gene match. The CDR3 consists of 18 residues. CDR1 is MDHEN, CDR2 SYDVKM, per germline. Here the CDR3 DNA reads TGTGCCAGCAGTCGGTTAATTAGCGGGAGGGCCAGGGACTATGAGCAGTTCTTC. Its protein product is CASSRLISGRARDYEQFF. The whole variable domain, filled in from reference TRBV28 and TRBJ2-1, reads DVKVTQSSRYLVKRTGEKVFLECVQDMDHENMFWYRQDPGLGLRLIYFSYDVKMKEKGDIPEGYSVSREKKERFSLILESASTNQTSMYLCASSRLISGRARDYEQFFGPGTRLTVL.

Here the CDR3 reads CASTITGTKNTEAFF. CDR3 DNA sequence: TGTGCCAGCACGATTACCGGGACGAAGAACACTGAAGCTTTCTTT. V usage is TRBV6-2 or TRBV6-3 and J usage is TRBJ1-1; tentative D call: TRBD1 (5 bases). The V end lost 7 bases, the J end lost 1 base, and 16 bases lay between the germline ends. Germline CDR1 and CDR2: MNHEY and SVGEGT. This CDR3 has 15 amino acids.